This TCR beta chain was documented in a study of T-cell reconstitution after alpha-beta-depleted transplantation in children. Using unique molecular identifiers, the investigators prepared the TCRbeta library. MiXCR, run by TCRdb on the PCR reads, gives a single entry per CDR3 protein. The repertoire holds 95,000 to 150,000 distinct CDR3 sequences, with about 23% as singletons. The study's findings and limits: A year had passed since transplant, and T-cell counts and diversity by then came mostly from newly produced T cells. There were some patients whose high TCRbeta diversity at day 60 came from surviving recipient T cells and thymic progenitors. Several hundred graft clones that had expanded were reportedly the source of alpha-beta T cells about two months after transplant.

The trim removed 2 bases at V and 5 bases at J, leaving 1 base unmatched. The CDR3 loop spans 14 amino acids. Germline-derived CDR1 and CDR2 are LGHDT and YNNKEL (reference sequence). Ten or more counts support this clonotype. Its antigen is undetermined. The starting material was PBMCs, mostly from graft donor cells, obtained 180 days after TCRalphabeta/CD19-depleted stem cell transplant. V and J are TRBV3-1 and TRBJ2-2; TRBD2 agrees at 8 bases. This sequence was found in a male patient under 10 years old who had a stem cell transplant for chronic granulomatous disease, so the T cells may come from the graft donor. This CDR3 reads CASSQPSGTGELFF. CDR3 coding DNA: TGTGCCAGCAGCCAACCTAGCGGGACCGGGGAGCTGTTTTTT.